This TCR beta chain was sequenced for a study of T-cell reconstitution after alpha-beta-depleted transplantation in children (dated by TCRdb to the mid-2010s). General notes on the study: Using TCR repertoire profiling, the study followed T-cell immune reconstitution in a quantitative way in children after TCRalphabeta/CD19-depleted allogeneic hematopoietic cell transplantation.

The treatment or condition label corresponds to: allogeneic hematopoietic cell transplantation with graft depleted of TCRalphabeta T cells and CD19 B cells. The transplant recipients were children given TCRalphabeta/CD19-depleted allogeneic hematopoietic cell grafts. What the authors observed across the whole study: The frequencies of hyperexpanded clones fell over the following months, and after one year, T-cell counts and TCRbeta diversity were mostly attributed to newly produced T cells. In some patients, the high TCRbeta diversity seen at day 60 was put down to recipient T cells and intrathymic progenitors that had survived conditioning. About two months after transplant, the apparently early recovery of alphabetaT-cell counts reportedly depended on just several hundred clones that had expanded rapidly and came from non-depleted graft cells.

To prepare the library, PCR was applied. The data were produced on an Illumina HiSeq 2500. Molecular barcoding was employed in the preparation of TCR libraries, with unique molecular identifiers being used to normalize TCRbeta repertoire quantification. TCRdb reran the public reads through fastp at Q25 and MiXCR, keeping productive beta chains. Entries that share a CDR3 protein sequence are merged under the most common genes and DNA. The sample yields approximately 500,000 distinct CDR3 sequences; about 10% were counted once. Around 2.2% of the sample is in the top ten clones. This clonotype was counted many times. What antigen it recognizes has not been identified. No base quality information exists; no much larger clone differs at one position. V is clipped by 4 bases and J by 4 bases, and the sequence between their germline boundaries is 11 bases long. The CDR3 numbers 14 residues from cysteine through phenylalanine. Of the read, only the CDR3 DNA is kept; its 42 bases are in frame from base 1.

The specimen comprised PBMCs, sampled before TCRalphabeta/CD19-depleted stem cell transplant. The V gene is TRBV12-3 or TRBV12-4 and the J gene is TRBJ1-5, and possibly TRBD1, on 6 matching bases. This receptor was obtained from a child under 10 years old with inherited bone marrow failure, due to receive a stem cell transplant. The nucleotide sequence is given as TGTGCCAGCAGTTACAGGGATGGGAATCAGCCCCAGCATTTT. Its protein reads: CASSYRDGNQPQHF.